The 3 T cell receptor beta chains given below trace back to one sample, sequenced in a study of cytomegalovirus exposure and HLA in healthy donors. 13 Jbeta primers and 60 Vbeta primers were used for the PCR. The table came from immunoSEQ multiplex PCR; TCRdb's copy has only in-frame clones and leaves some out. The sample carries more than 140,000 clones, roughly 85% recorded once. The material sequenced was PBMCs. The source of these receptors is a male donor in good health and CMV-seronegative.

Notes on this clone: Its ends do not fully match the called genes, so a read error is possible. The CDR3 DNA reads as TGTGCTTGTATTGGACTAGCGGGATCTGGGGAAGTCTTC. This codes for CACIGLAGSGEVF. The V call is TRBV30, the J call TRBJ2-1; TRBD2 aligns across 12 bases. The CDR3 totals 13 residues. Germline lookup yields CDR1 GTSNPN and CDR2 SVGIG (reference sequence).

The DNA for the CDR3 is TGTGCCATCAGTGAGTTCCTGAGACAGGGGGTGAACACTGAAGCTTTCTTT. Translating it yields CAISEFLRQGVNTEAFF. The J gene is TRBJ1-1, the V gene TRBV10-3, with 9 bases identical to TRBD1. Germline lookup yields CDR1 ENHRY and CDR2 SYGVKD. The CDR3 has 17 residues. J lost 0 bases, V lost 1 base, and 6 bases had no gene match.

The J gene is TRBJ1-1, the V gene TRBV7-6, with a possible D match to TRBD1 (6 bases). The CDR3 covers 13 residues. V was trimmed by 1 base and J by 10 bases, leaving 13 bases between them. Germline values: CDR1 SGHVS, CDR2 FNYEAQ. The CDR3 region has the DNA TGTGCCAGCAGCTTAGATGGCAGGGGCCCAGCTTTCTTT. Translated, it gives CASSLDGRGPAFF.